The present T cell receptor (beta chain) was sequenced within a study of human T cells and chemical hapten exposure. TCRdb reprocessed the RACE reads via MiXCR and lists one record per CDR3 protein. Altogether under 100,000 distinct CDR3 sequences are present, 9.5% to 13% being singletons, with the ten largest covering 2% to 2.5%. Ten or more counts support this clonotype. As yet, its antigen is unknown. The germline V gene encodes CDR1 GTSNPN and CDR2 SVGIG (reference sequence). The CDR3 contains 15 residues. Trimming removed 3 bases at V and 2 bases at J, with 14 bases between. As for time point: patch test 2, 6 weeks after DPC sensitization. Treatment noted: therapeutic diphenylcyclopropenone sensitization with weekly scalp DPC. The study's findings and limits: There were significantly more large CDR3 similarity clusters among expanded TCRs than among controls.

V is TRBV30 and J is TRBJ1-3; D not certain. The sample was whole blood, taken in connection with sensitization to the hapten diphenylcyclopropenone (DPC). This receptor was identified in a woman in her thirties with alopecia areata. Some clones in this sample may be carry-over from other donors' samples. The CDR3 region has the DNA TGTGCCTGGAGGTCGCCGGGAAGGGCTGGAAACACCATATATTTT. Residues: CAWRSPGRAGNTIYF.